The rows below give T cell receptor beta chains drawn from one sample of a study of T cell changes during pregnancy in multiple sclerosis. TCRdb keeps only in-frame clones here, not all; method: immunoSEQ multiplex PCR. The data hold around 40,000 clones, with more than 90% observed a single time. The material was CD4+ T cells from peripheral blood mononuclear cells, obtained in the second trimester of pregnancy. The receptors come from a female donor with multiple sclerosis, enrolled in a pregnancy study. CDR3s include the opening cysteine and the closing phenylalanine or tryptophan. The D gene is left open where the match is weak. A clone size is listed for some rows: how often the clone was seen (once, few, many), or a class if it is expanded.

d_gene: TRBD1
abundance: once
j_gene: TRBJ2-7
v_gene: TRBV7-6
CDR3nt: TGTGCCAGCAGCACCCGACAGGGAAGCGAGCAGTACTTC
CDR3aa: CASSTRQGSEQYF

d_gene: .
abundance: .
j_gene: TRBJ1-1
v_gene: TRBV5-1
CDR3nt: TGCGCCAGCAGCTGGGGGGGCCTAGGGGACACTGAAGCTTTCTTT
CDR3aa: CASSWGGLGDTEAFF

d_gene: TRBD1
abundance: .
j_gene: TRBJ1-5
v_gene: TRBV6-4
CDR3nt: TGTGCCAGCAGACGCCCGGGACAGGGAGAGAATCAGCCCCAGCATTTT
CDR3aa: CASRRPGQGENQPQHF

d_gene: .
abundance: .
j_gene: TRBJ2-7
v_gene: TRBV6-1
CDR3nt: TGTGCCAGCAGTGAACAGTTGGAGGCCGAGCAGTACTTC
CDR3aa: CASSEQLEAEQYF

d_gene: .
abundance: .
j_gene: TRBJ1-2
v_gene: TRBV10-2
CDR3nt: TGCGCCAGCAGTGACGGAGTTACTAACTATGGCTACACCTTC
CDR3aa: CASSDGVTNYGYTF

d_gene: .
abundance: .
j_gene: TRBJ1-2
v_gene: TRBV9
CDR3nt: TGTGCCAGCAGCACGCTGGTCAGTGGCTACACCTTC
CDR3aa: CASSTLVSGYTF

d_gene: .
abundance: .
j_gene: TRBJ1-4
v_gene: TRBV6-7
CDR3nt: TGTGCCAGCAGCTCGCTACTACACCAACAGGAACCTGCGTGGAATGAAAAACTGTTTTTT
CDR3aa: CASSSLLHQQEPAWNEKLFF

d_gene: .
abundance: .
j_gene: TRBJ1-4
v_gene: TRBV15
CDR3nt: TGTGCCACCAGCAGAGATCCAGGGCATGAAAAACTGTTTTTT
CDR3aa: CATSRDPGHEKLFF

d_gene: TRBD2
abundance: .
j_gene: TRBJ2-1
v_gene: TRBV7-9
CDR3nt: TGTGCCAGCGAACATTATCCGGGACTAGGGGGCAATGAGCAGTTCTTC
CDR3aa: CASEHYPGLGGNEQFF

d_gene: .
abundance: .
j_gene: TRBJ1-1
v_gene: TRBV2
CDR3nt: TGTGCCAGCAGAGAGGGTCATTATAACACTGAAGCTTTCTTT
CDR3aa: CASREGHYNTEAFF

d_gene: .
abundance: .
j_gene: TRBJ1-2
v_gene: TRBV10-3
CDR3nt: TGTGCCATCACGCCGCGGGGGGGCTACACCTTC
CDR3aa: CAITPRGGYTF

d_gene: TRBD2
abundance: few
j_gene: TRBJ2-4
v_gene: TRBV7-2
CDR3nt: TGTGCCAGCAGCAGCGGGACTAGCGACAAAAACATTCAGTACTTC
CDR3aa: CASSSGTSDKNIQYF

d_gene: TRBD2
abundance: .
j_gene: TRBJ2-5
v_gene: TRBV4-2
CDR3nt: TGTGCCAGCAGCCAAATGGCGGGAGAAGAGACCCAGTACTTC
CDR3aa: CASSQMAGEETQYF

d_gene: TRBD1
abundance: .
j_gene: TRBJ1-2
v_gene: TRBV4-2
CDR3nt: TGTGCCAGCAGCGGGGACAGGGGTTATGGCTACACCTTC
CDR3aa: CASSGDRGYGYTF

d_gene: .
abundance: .
j_gene: TRBJ1-1
v_gene: TRBV16
CDR3nt: TGTGCCAGCAGCCAATTAGCGCCGAACACTGAAGCTTTCTTT
CDR3aa: CASSQLAPNTEAFF

d_gene: .
abundance: .
j_gene: TRBJ2-7
v_gene: TRBV18
CDR3nt: TGTGCCAGCTCGGCGGGGGCTAACTACGAGCAGTACTTC
CDR3aa: CASSAGANYEQYF

d_gene: .
abundance: .
j_gene: TRBJ2-5
v_gene: TRBV7-2
CDR3nt: TGTGCCAGCAGCTCAGACACAGAGACCCAGTACTTC
CDR3aa: CASSSDTETQYF